The text below deals with one T cell receptor beta chain. The CDR3 length is 16 residues. Germline loops: CDR1 SGHDN, CDR2 FVKESK. The V segment lost 2 bases and the J segment 7 bases; nucleotides outside the gene matches: 9. TCRdb keeps only in-frame clones here, not all; method: immunoSEQ multiplex PCR. In the table there are 25,000 to 35,000 clones, approximately 90% of which are singletons. The sample belongs to a study of PD-1 blockade in classical Hodgkin lymphoma. As for time point: newly diagnosed, previously untreated cHL patient sample. Starting with thawed PBMCs, CD4+ T cells were purified by magnetic negative selection.

The chain uses TRBV14 and TRBJ2-1; 9 positions match TRBD2. Input material: CD4+ T cells from blood. The TCR was taken from a human donor with classical Hodgkin lymphoma. The CDR3 DNA follows: TGTGCCAGCAGCCAATTGGGACTAGCCGGAAAAAATGAGCAGTTCTTC. Its protein is CASSQLGLAGKNEQFF.